This T cell receptor beta chain is from a study of T cell responses to AZD1222 COVID-19 vaccine. General observations from the study: Recipients of two AZD1222 doses showed rising Spike-specific TCR breadth and depth. Epitopes outside B.1.351 and B.1.1.7 mutated regions reportedly drew nearly half of spike TCRs.

Sequencing used immunoSEQ multiplex PCR; TCRdb keeps in-frame clones, though not all of them. The sample includes 240,000 or so clones, 90% to 95% seen only once; the top ten take around 0.5%. This clone occurred once. Its specificity is not known. The CDR3 is made up of 18 amino acids. Germline values: CDR1 LGHDT, CDR2 YNNKEL (reference sequence). The junction had 11 bases not matched to a gene; V was cut back by 3 bases and J by 4 bases. The V gene is TRBV3-1 (or the pseudogene TRBV3-2), the J gene TRBJ2-6; TRBD2 agrees at 8 bases. This specimen was peripheral blood, taken on day 0 of AZD1222 vaccination. The TCR originated in an adult in good health. The CDR3: CASSQIRGGTNGANVLTF. The CDR3 region has the DNA TGTGCCAGCAGCCAGATCCGCGGGGGGACCAACGGGGCCAACGTCCTGACTTTC.